This T cell receptor (beta chain) was retrieved from a study of blood T cell repertoires in COVID-19. The assay was immunoSEQ multiplex PCR, and TCRdb's table has in-frame clones only and misses some. The sample yields hundreds of thousands of clones, 89% seen once. With V trimmed by 4 bases and J by 4 bases, 7 bases remained unmatched. The CDR3 is made up of 16 amino acids. CDR1 is SNHLY, CDR2 FYNNEI, per germline. This sequence was found in a woman in her twenties or thirties with COVID-19, enrolled during active disease. Sequenced material: peripheral blood. The chain has TRBV2 and TRBJ2-3, with TRBD1 identical over 11 bases. The CDR3 bases are TGTGCCAGCAGTGTAGAGAGGACAGGGGGCGCAGATACGCAGTATTTT. Amino acids: CASSVERTGGADTQYF.